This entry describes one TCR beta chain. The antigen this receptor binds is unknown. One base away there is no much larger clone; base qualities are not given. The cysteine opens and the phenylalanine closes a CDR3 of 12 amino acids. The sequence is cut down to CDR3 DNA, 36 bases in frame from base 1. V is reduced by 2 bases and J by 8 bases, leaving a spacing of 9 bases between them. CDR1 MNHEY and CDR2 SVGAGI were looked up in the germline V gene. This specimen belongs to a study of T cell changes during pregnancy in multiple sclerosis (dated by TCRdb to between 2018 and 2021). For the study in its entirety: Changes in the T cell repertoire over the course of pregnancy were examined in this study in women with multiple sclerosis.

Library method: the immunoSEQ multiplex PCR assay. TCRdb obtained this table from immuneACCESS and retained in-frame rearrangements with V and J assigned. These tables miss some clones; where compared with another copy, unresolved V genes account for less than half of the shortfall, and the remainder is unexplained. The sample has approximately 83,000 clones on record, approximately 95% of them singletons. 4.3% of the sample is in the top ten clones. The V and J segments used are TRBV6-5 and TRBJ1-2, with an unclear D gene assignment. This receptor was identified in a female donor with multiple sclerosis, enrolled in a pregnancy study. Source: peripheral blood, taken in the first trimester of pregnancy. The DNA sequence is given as TGTGCCAGCAGTTACATTGGAGGCGGCTACACCTTC. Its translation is CASSYIGGGYTF.